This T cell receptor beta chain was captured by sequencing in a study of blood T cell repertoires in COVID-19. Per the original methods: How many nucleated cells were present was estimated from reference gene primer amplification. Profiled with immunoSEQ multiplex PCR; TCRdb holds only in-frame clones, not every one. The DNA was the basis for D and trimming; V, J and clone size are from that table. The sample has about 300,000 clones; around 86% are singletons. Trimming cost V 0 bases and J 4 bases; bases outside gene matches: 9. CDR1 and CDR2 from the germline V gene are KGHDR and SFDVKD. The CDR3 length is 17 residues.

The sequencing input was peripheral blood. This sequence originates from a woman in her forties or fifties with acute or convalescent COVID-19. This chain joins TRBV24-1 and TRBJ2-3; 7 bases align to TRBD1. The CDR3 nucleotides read TGTGCCACCAGTGATTTGGACGACAGGGACGGTCCAGATACGCAGTATTTT. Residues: CATSDLDDRDGPDTQYF.